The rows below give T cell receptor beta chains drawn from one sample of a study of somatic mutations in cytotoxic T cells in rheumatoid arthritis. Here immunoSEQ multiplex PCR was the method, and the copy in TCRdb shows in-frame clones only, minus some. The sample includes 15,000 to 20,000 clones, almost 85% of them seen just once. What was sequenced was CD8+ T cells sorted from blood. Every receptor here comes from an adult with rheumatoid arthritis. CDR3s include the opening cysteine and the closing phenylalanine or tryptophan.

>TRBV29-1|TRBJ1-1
CSVEINTEAFF
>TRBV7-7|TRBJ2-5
CASSFSGGAGETQYF
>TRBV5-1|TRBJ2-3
CASSLVGGAWDTQYF
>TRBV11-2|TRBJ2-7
CASRRWGGPYEQYF
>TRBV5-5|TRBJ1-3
CASSFYQSISGNTIYF
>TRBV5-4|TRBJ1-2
CASSSRGGQGPYGYTF
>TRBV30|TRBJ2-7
CACGTDNSYEQYF
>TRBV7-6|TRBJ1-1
CASSLGGAPEAFF
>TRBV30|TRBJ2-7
CAWAGSPGDEQYF
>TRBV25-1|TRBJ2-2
CASRATGELFF
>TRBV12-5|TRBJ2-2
CASGRGVTGELFF
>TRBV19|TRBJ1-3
CASSIFGVRTGNTIYF
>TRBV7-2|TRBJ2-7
CASSLALSHPDYEQYF
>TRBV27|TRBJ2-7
CASSPSSYEQYF
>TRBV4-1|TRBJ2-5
CASSQDEETQYF
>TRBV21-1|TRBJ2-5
CASSKAQRGGEETQYF
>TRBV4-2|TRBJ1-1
CASSQDGAGGASEAFF
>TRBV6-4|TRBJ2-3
CASSDSIASTDTQYF
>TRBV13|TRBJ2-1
CASSRNGGDPSSYNEQFF
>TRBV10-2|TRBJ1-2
CASSESATGQKWRSGYTF
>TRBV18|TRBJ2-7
CASSPPYGGGSYEQYF
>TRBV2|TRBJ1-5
CASKWQDSNQPQHF
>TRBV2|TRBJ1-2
CASSGGQGNNGYTF
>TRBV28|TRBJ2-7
CASSSPLAGDVYEQYF
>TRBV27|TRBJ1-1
CASTPGRGQPMNTEAFF
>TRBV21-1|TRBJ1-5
CASSIKRAGGYSNQPQHF
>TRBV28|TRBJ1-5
CASRSPADRLNQPQHF